This T cell receptor (beta chain) was profiled in a study of Ad26.COV2.S vaccination and SARS-CoV-2 variants (dated by TCRdb to about 2021). Background for the entire study: Donors in the vaccine arm were drawn from COV1001, a multicentre, randomized, double-blind, placebo-controlled phase I-IIa trial testing Ad26.COV2.S in healthy adults. Trial participants were randomized into five groups of five: low-dose or high-dose Ad26.COV2.S given once or twice, or placebo on both occasions. Investigators did not know the trial group allocation while performing experiments and assessing outcomes. The TCR-sequenced set comprised about 32 samples: approximately 19 Ad26.COV2.S vaccine recipients, 5 placebo recipients and 8 SARS-CoV-2 convalescent individuals. Ad26.COV2.S was administered intramuscularly at 5 x 10^10 or 1 x 10^11 viral particles, either as a single shot or as two shots given 56 days apart. The specificity and breadth of SARS-CoV-2-reactive T cell receptors after Ad26.COV2.S vaccination were assessed by TCRbeta repertoire sequencing. General findings and caveats noted by the study authors: The study lacked the statistical power to compare responses across vaccine doses or regimens. Comparable non-spike TCR breadth was observed between vaccine and placebo recipients, consistent with only spike being contained in the vaccine. The authors noted that the TCR breadth and depth analyses may have underestimated total T cell responses. After vaccination, substantial breadth of spike-specific CD8+ and CD4+ T cell responses was reported. Compared with placebo recipients, Ad26.COV2.S recipients showed higher spike-specific TCR breadth (P = 0.0014).

Taken with the paper, the label for treatment or condition translates to: 15 to 20 received Ad26.COV2.S at low or high dose, single or two shots; roughly 5 received placebo; per-sample allocation not given. Repertoires of vaccine and placebo recipients were sequenced from samples taken on day 63 after the first injection. Between 29 July and 7 August 2020, Cohort 1b enrolled about two dozen adults aged 18-55 years at one site in Boston, USA. Ad26.COV2.S consisted of a replication-incompetent adenovirus type 26 vector by which a prefusion-stabilized SARS-CoV-2 spike protein from the original Wuhan strain was expressed. V lost 4 bases and J lost 1 base, and the count of bases not matched to a germline gene is 13. The CDR3 holds 17 amino acids from the cysteine to the phenylalanine. Only the CDR3 DNA is retained, 51 bases long and in frame from the first base. CDR1 and CDR2 (LGHDT, YNNKEL) derive from the germline V gene (reference sequence).

The immunoSEQ Assay was used to sequence TCRbeta CDR3 regions. After extraction, genomic DNA underwent amplification by bias-controlled multiplex PCR, followed by high-throughput sequencing. Turning to the authors' computational methods: To quantify the absolute abundance of every unique TCRbeta CDR3 region, sequences were collapsed and filtered. T cell fraction was estimated by normalization of TCRbeta template counts to usable DNA, with usable DNA being measured through amplification of reference genes present in all nucleated cells. Repertoire TCRs were annotated as SARS-CoV-2-specific when V gene, CDR3 amino acid sequence and J gene were exactly matched to a known reactive TCR set. The reference SARS-CoV-2 TCR set was derived from MIRA and filtered for enrichment in COVID-19-positive ImmuneCODE repertoires, a step that removed public or cross-reactive TCRs. Using the MIRA antigens, annotated TCRs were further analysed by specific ORF or by position within an ORF. Depth was the summed frequency of annotated unique rearrangements, while breadth was defined as annotated unique rearrangements over total unique productive rearrangements. Group comparisons of TCR breadth used two-sided Wilcoxon rank-sum tests. The immuneACCESS repertoire file appears here via TCRdb, limited to in-frame rearrangements. These files lack a portion of the clones; in checked studies, under half of the deficit traces to unresolved V genes, and the cause of the others is not known. The DNA was the basis for D and trimming; V, J and clone size are from that table. This sample holds roughly 350,000 clones; about 88% were observed only once. The top ten clonotypes cover around a tenth of the sample.

With regard to this clone: Its antigen is unknown. No much larger clone exists at a distance of one base, and base qualities are not known.

The sample here was peripheral blood, taken in a trial of Ad26.COV2.S vaccine versus placebo. The V and J genes are TRBV3-1 (or the pseudogene TRBV3-2) and TRBJ2-7, with 7 bases matching TRBD2. The source is a person aged 18-60 years who received the Ad26.COV2.S COVID-19 vaccine or a placebo. CDR3 sequence: CASSPTLIGEGSYEQYF. The nucleotide sequence is TGTGCCAGCAGCCCCACCCTTATCGGGGAGGGGTCCTACGAGCAGTACTTC.